The 29 T cell receptor beta chains in this list originate from one sample, sequenced in a study of blood T cell repertoires in COVID-19. TCRdb's table, derived via immunoSEQ multiplex PCR, lists solely in-frame clones and lacks some. The sample lists roughly 79,000 clones, 84% occurring once. Sequenced material: peripheral blood. These receptors all stem from a man aged 50-60 years with acute or convalescent COVID-19.

This sequence joins TRBV11-2 and TRBJ1-6; D is undetermined. Between the trimmed V and J ends, which lost 1 base and 0 bases, there was a span of 16 bases. The CDR3 length is 19 residues. The germline gives CDR1 SGHAT, CDR2 FQNNGV. The CDR3: CASSLGPRVFSSYNSPLHF. The CDR3 DNA follows: TGTGCCAGCAGCTTAGGCCCGCGGGTATTCAGCTCCTATAATTCACCCCTCCACTTT.

This chain joins TRBV30 and TRBJ2-5; 8 positions agree with TRBD1. With 2 bases clipped from V and 5 bases from J, the junction kept 10 bases outside the gene matches. This CDR3 is 15 amino acids long. Germline V lookup: CDR1 GTSNPN, CDR2 SVGIG (reference sequence). CDR3 sequence (DNA): TGTGCCTGGAGTTCAGGGGGCGCAAAGTCGGAGACCCAGTACTTC. Translated, it gives CAWSSGGAKSETQYF.

V usage is TRBV11-3 and J usage is TRBJ2-3; TRBD1 matches at 8 bases. The germline V gene has CDR1 SGHNT and CDR2 YENEEA. V was clipped by 1 base and J by 4 bases; unmatched bases: 4. This CDR3 spans 15 amino acids. The CDR3 DNA reads TGTGCCAGCAGCTTAGTCCAGGGGGCTTCAGATACGCAGTATTTT. Translating it yields CASSLVQGASDTQYF.

This clone was counted once. V usage is TRBV10-3 and J usage is TRBJ1-5; D is undetermined. CDR3 length equals 12 residues. The germline V and J ends were trimmed by 0 bases and 7 bases, with 4 bases remaining between them. Germline V gives CDR1 ENHRY, CDR2 SYGVKD. The CDR3 protein is CAISESLQPQHF. CDR3 DNA sequence: TGTGCCATCAGTGAGTCATTACAGCCCCAGCATTTT.

This clone was seen just once. This chain uses TRBV7-2 with TRBJ2-1; possibly TRBD2 for D (5 bases). CDR1 and CDR2 (germline): SGHTA, FQGNSA. CDR3 length equals 14 residues. Trimming cost V 7 bases and J 5 bases, with 15 bases left between them. The CDR3 nucleotides are TGTGCCAGCACATTACGCGGGCTTAACAATGAGCAGTTCTTC. Its translation is CASTLRGLNNEQFF.

The CDR3: CASALRGTHEQYF. In DNA form, the CDR3 reads TGTGCCAGCGCACTCCGAGGGACTCACGAGCAGTACTTC. The chain joins TRBV6-5 to TRBJ2-7; weak D call: TRBD2 (6 bases). CDR3 size: 13 residues. Germline CDR1 and CDR2: MNHEY and SVGAGI. Trimming stripped 8 bases from V and 5 bases from J, with 16 bases between.

The V gene is TRBV11-3, the J gene TRBJ2-6, with D possibly being TRBD2 (5 bases). Germline CDR1 reads SGHNT; CDR2 reads YENEEA. The germline V and J ends were trimmed by 6 bases and 0 bases, with 6 bases remaining between them. CDR3 length: 14 residues. CDR3 in DNA: TGTGCCAGCAGAACTAGCTCTGGGGCCAACGTCCTGACTTTC. This gives the protein CASRTSSGANVLTF.

This rearrangement joins TRBV7-2 to TRBJ2-1; 9 bases map to TRBD2. Losses at the gene ends were 6 bases for V and 7 bases for J; bases not matched to a gene: 4. CDR3 size: 13 residues. Per germline, CDR1 SGHTA and CDR2 FQGNSA. The CDR3 DNA reads TGTGCCAGCAGACTCCTAGCGGGGAATGAGCAGTTCTTC. Translation: CASRLLAGNEQFF.

V is TRBV11-2 and J is TRBJ2-1; D possibly corresponds to TRBD2 (7 bases). CDR3 length: 16 residues. V lost 5 bases, J lost 3 bases, and 17 bases lay in between. Germline values: CDR1 SGHAT, CDR2 FQNNGV. DNA of the CDR3: TGTGCCAGCAGCCGACGGGGGGCGGGAGACTACAATGAGCAGTTCTTC. Protein: CASSRRGAGDYNEQFF.

The chain carries TRBV5-1 and TRBJ2-3; a weak D match, TRBD2 (6 bases). This CDR3 spans 14 amino acids. CDR1 is SGHRS and CDR2 is YFSETQ in the germline V gene. The V gene lost 1 base and the J gene lost 4 bases, with 10 bases spanning the gap. Here the CDR3 reads CASSLSPGADTQYF. CDR3 sequence (DNA): TGCGCCAGCAGCTTGTCACCGGGAGCAGATACGCAGTATTTT.

V gene TRBV19 combines with J gene TRBJ1-3; D may be TRBD1 (6 bases). Germline V gene data show CDR1 as LNHDA and CDR2 as SQIVND (reference sequence). V lost 10 bases to trimming and J lost 3 bases, with 19 bases between them. The CDR3 is made up of 15 amino acids. The CDR3 nucleotides read TGTGCCACCATCCGGGGACAAGATGTTGGAAACACCATATATTTT. It is translated as CATIRGQDVGNTIYF.

This rearrangement joins TRBV2 to TRBJ1-2, with 9 bases fitting TRBD1. With 6 bases clipped from V and 2 bases from J, the junction kept 7 bases outside the gene matches. CDR1 is SNHLY, CDR2 FYNNEI, per germline. The CDR3 totals 15 residues. CDR3 in amino acids: CASSPDRGINYGYTF. In DNA form, the CDR3 reads TGTGCCAGCAGCCCCGACAGGGGGATAAACTATGGCTACACCTTC.

V and J are TRBV19 and TRBJ1-1; 7 bases agree with TRBD1. Germline CDR1 is LNHDA and CDR2 is SQIVND (reference sequence). The CDR3 has 17 residues. V was pared by 5 bases and J by 0 bases, with 12 bases of the junction left unmatched. The CDR3, as DNA: TGTGCCAGTAGTTTACTCCGGACAGGCATTATGAACACTGAAGCTTTCTTT. As protein: CASSLLRTGIMNTEAFF.

This chain uses TRBV19 with TRBJ1-3; D is unresolved. Deletions cut 8 bases from V and 2 bases from J, with 10 bases between. CDR3 length: 13 amino acids. The germline V gene encodes CDR1 LNHDA and CDR2 SQIVND (reference sequence). The CDR3 DNA follows: TGTGCCAGTTCGGAGGTAGCTGGAAACACCATATATTTT. Its protein product is CASSEVAGNTIYF.

The V call is TRBV27, the J call TRBJ2-7; maybe TRBD1 (6 bases). The CDR3 loop spans 13 amino acids. Trimming left V 2 bases short and J 5 bases short, with 10 bases between. The germline V gene has CDR1 MNHEY and CDR2 SMNVEV (reference sequence). The CDR3 nucleotides read TGTGCCAGCAGTTTAGGCAGGGGCGACGAGCAGTACTTC. The encoded protein is CASSLGRGDEQYF.

The chain joins TRBV6-2 or TRBV6-3 to TRBJ1-2; 7 nucleotides align to TRBD1. The V gene's germline CDR1 is MNHEY and CDR2 SVGEGT. The V segment lost 2 bases and the J segment 7 bases; nucleotides outside the gene matches: 10. The CDR3 is made up of 15 amino acids. CDR3 sequence (DNA): TGTGCCAGCAGTTACCCCACGGAGGGGGCGCGTGGCTACACCTTC. It yields the protein CASSYPTEGARGYTF.

The count of this clone is one. J is TRBJ1-1 and V is TRBV27, with 7 bases identical to TRBD1. Germline lookup yields CDR1 MNHEY and CDR2 SMNVEV (reference sequence). J was trimmed by 2 bases and V by 3 bases; bases with no gene match: 6. This CDR3 spans 15 amino acids. The CDR3 is CASSFDRELNTEAFF. In DNA, the CDR3 is TGTGCCAGCAGTTTCGACAGGGAGTTAAACACTGAAGCTTTCTTT.

This chain uses TRBV7-2 with TRBJ2-6, with TRBD2 as a possible D gene (6 bases). CDR1 SGHTA and CDR2 FQGNSA come from the germline V gene. Trimming took off 3 bases at V and 4 bases at J, with 16 bases between the two ends. The CDR3 contains 17 residues. The CDR3 DNA is TGTGCCAGCAGCTTGCTAGCGAGGTCGGGGGGGGCCAACGTCCTGACTTTC. It encodes CASSLLARSGGANVLTF.

The V and J genes are TRBV19 and TRBJ1-6, with TRBD1 matching 7 bases. The CDR3 is 15 amino acids. Germline V gene data show CDR1 as LNHDA and CDR2 as SQIVND (reference sequence). The J segment lost 7 bases and the V segment lost 1 base, leaving 4 bases of the junction unmatched. The chain's CDR3 is CASSIGGTVNSPLHF. Written as DNA, the CDR3 is TGTGCCAGTAGTATAGGGGGGACAGTGAATTCACCCCTCCACTTT.

The rearrangement uses TRBV11-3 and TRBJ2-1, with TRBD1 matching over 10 bases. The CDR3 runs to 14 residues. Germline V gene data show CDR1 as SGHNT and CDR2 as YENEEA. J gave up 7 bases and V 5 bases, and 5 bases lay outside the gene matches. CDR3 protein: CASSPTGGLNEQFF. The CDR3 DNA reads as TGTGCCAGCAGCCCGACAGGGGGCTTGAATGAGCAGTTCTTC.

The V call is TRBV30, the J call TRBJ1-2; D possibly corresponds to TRBD1 (5 bases). Germline V gene data show CDR1 as GTSNPN and CDR2 as SVGIG (reference sequence). The CDR3 is 16 amino acids. V was shortened by 1 base and J by 4 bases, with 19 bases between the two germline ends. CDR3 residues: CAWSGAGGAAPYGYTF. The CDR3 nucleotides read TGTGCCTGGAGTGGAGCTGGTGGGGCTGCTCCCTATGGCTACACCTTC.

This chain joins TRBV11-3 and TRBJ2-1; 9 bases map to TRBD2. Trimming took 5 bases from V and 1 from J; bases not matched to a gene: 9. The germline CDR1 and CDR2 sequences are SGHNT and YENEEA. CDR3 length: 17 amino acids. In DNA, the CDR3 is TGTGCCAGCAGCATCCCCTCCAGCGGGAGGTCCTACAATGAGCAGTTCTTC. Protein sequence: CASSIPSSGRSYNEQFF.

This chain uses TRBV28 with TRBJ1-5; tentatively, D is TRBD1 (6 bases). With 3 bases removed from V and 6 bases from J, the gap between germline ends came to 9 bases. CDR1 is MDHEN and CDR2 is SYDVKM in the germline V gene. The CDR3 runs 13 residues. The CDR3 region is CASSLSGAQPQHF. The CDR3, as DNA: TGTGCCAGCAGTTTGTCAGGGGCTCAGCCCCAGCATTTT.

This clone occurred a few times. The chain carries TRBV10-3 and TRBJ1-1; 7 positions match TRBD1. The CDR3 sequence is 13 residues long. Germline V gene sequence: CDR1 ENHRY, CDR2 SYGVKD. Unmatched junction bases numbered 8, after V lost 9 bases and J lost 4 bases. CDR3 sequence reads: CAILGQGGTEAFF. The CDR3 nucleotides read TGTGCCATTTTGGGGCAGGGGGGCACTGAAGCTTTCTTT.

Only a few counts were recorded for this clone. The chain uses TRBV6-5 and TRBJ1-2; D is perhaps TRBD1 (6 bases). CDR1 is MNHEY, CDR2 SVGAGI, per germline. Trimming removed 4 bases from V and 8 bases from J, with 14 bases in between. The CDR3 is made up of 13 amino acids. The CDR3 bases are TGTGCCAGCAGTTGGGAGGGGGTGAGCGGCTACACCTTC. Its protein is CASSWEGVSGYTF.

This clone was counted once. The rearrangement joins TRBV5-8 to TRBJ1-6; a weak D match, TRBD1 (5 bases). Germline assignment: CDR1 SGHTS and CDR2 YDEGEE. This CDR3 spans 15 amino acids. V was clipped by 4 bases and J by 2 bases, with 10 bases between them. The CDR3 here is CASSQGFAYNSPLHF. CDR3 coding DNA: TGTGCCAGCAGCCAGGGTTTCGCCTATAATTCACCCCTCCACTTT. The full variable domain, with the rest looked up from reference TRBV5-8 and TRBJ1-6, is EAGVTQSPTHLIKTRGQQATLRCSPISGHTSVYWYQQALGLGLQFLLWYDEGEERNRGNFPPRFSGRQFPNYSSELNVNALELEDSALYLCASSQGFAYNSPLHFGNGTRLTVT.

This clone has only a few counts. The V gene is TRBV7-3, the J gene TRBJ1-2, with D unclear. The V gene lost 5 bases and the J gene lost 4 bases, with 11 bases spanning the gap. The CDR3 contains 13 residues. Per germline, CDR1 SGHTA and CDR2 FQGTGA. CDR3 bases: TGTGCCAGCAGCCCTGCGGCGGGCTATGGCTACACCTTC. Translating gives CASSPAAGYGYTF.

The rearrangement links TRBV11-3 to TRBJ2-1; 8 bases are a match to TRBD2. The CDR3 is 15 residues long. Germline V gene sequence: CDR1 SGHNT, CDR2 YENEEA. Losses at the gene ends were 5 bases for V and 4 bases for J; bases not matched to a gene: 7. The CDR3 is CASSLEREWYNEQFF. CDR3 sequence (DNA): TGTGCCAGCAGCCTCGAGCGGGAGTGGTACAATGAGCAGTTCTTC.

In this sample, this clone turned up once. The chain couples TRBV5-1 to TRBJ2-4; 7 bases align to TRBD1. This CDR3 has 17 residues. Losses at the gene ends were 3 bases for V and 7 bases for J; bases not matched to a gene: 16. In germline, CDR1 is SGHRS, CDR2 YFSETQ. The DNA of the CDR3 is TGCGCCAGCAGCTCTAAACCGGGACAGAGCATGGGGAACATTCAGTACTTC. This sequence encodes CASSSKPGQSMGNIQYF.